The 27 T cell receptor beta chains below come from one sample, sequenced in a study of blood T cell repertoires in COVID-19 (TCRdb year 2020). Library preparation employed the immunoSEQ multiplex PCR assay. TCRdb holds this immuneACCESS table with in-frame rearrangements only. Some clones are missing; in checked studies, unresolved V genes explain under half, and the rest has no known cause. The sample table contains over 200,000 clones; only one count was recorded for 85% of them. The biggest ten clones account for roughly a sixth of the sample. Material for sequencing was PBMCs or T cells enriched from blood (not recorded which). Receptor source: a man between 35 and 55 years old who had recovered from COVID-19.

The genes are TRBV7-2 and TRBJ2-7; D not certain. V lost 4 bases and J lost 3, with 4 bases in between. Germline V gene lookup returns CDR1 SGHTA and CDR2 FQGNSA. This CDR3 is 11 amino acids long. CDR3 sequence reads: CASSSFYEQYF. CDR3 nucleotides: TGTGCCAGCAGCTCGTTCTACGAGCAGTACTTC.

The chain is built from TRBV14 and TRBJ1-2; 7 bases match TRBD1. The germline V gene has CDR1 SGHDN and CDR2 FVKESK. The CDR3 has 14 residues. V trimming: 3 bases; J trimming: 5 bases; junction bases outside the gene matches: 6. CDR3 DNA sequence: TGTGCCAGCAGCCACGGACAGGCCCGGTATGGCTACACCTTC. As protein: CASSHGQARYGYTF.

The V gene is TRBV6-6, the J gene TRBJ1-4; D gene unclear. CDR3 length: 13 residues. Germline V gives CDR1 MNHNY, CDR2 SVGAGI (reference sequence). V dropped 6 bases and J dropped 8 bases, with 13 bases sitting between them. The CDR3 DNA follows: TGTGCCAGCAGCATAGGAGGTCTGGAAAAACTGTTTTTT. This sequence encodes CASSIGGLEKLFF.

This chain uses TRBV7-9 with TRBJ2-1; D is unclear. Germline V gene data show CDR1 as SEHNR and CDR2 as FQNEAQ (reference sequence). Trimming left V 4 bases short and J 2 bases short, with 12 bases between. The CDR3 loop spans 15 amino acids. This CDR3 reads CASSSLDWTYNEQFF. The CDR3 region has the DNA TGTGCCAGCAGCTCCCTAGATTGGACCTACAATGAGCAGTTCTTC. Using reference TRBV7-9 and TRBJ2-1 for the parts outside the CDR3, the full variable domain is DTGVSQNPRHKITKRGQNVTFRCDPISEHNRLYWYRQTLGQGPEFLTYFQNEAQLEKSRLLSDRFSAERPKGSFSTLEIQRTEQGDSAMYLCASSSLDWTYNEQFFGPGTRLTVL.

For the CDR3, the DNA is TGTGCCAGTAGTGAAACAGGGGGAGTCTACGAGCAGTACTTC. This gives the protein CASSETGGVYEQYF. This chain links TRBV19 with TRBJ2-7; TRBD1 agrees at 8 bases. Germline assignment: CDR1 LNHDA and CDR2 SQIVND (reference sequence). CDR3 size: 14 residues. The V and J ends lost 5 bases and 3 bases, in that order; junction bases with no gene match: 6.

This chain joins TRBV29-1 and TRBJ2-1, with 12 bases that match TRBD2. The CDR3 is 18 residues long. The ends lost 3 bases at V and 0 bases at J; junction bases unmatched: 9. The germline gives CDR1 SQVTM, CDR2 ANQGSEA. The CDR3 region has the DNA TGCAGCGTTGAGGGTCTTGCTAGCGGGAGGGACTCCTACAATGAGCAGTTCTTC. Its protein product is CSVEGLASGRDSYNEQFF.

This clone turned up a few times. This rearrangement joins TRBV7-9 to TRBJ1-1; 7 positions match TRBD1. CDR1 and CDR2 (germline): SEHNR, FQNEAQ (reference sequence). V was clipped by 5 bases and J by 4 bases; unmatched bases: 4. CDR3 length: 13 residues. This CDR3 is CASSHPGGTEAFF. The DNA of the CDR3 is TGTGCCAGCAGCCACCCAGGGGGCACTGAAGCTTTCTTT.

Only one count was recorded for this clone. The chain recombines TRBV18 with TRBJ2-1; TRBD2 agrees at 8 bases. V shed 3 bases, J shed 2 bases, and the junction held 12 bases outside the gene matches. This CDR3 has 18 amino acids. From germline, CDR1 is KGHSH and CDR2 LQKENI. The DNA of the CDR3 is TGTGCCAGCTCACCCTATGAGCGAGCGGGAGCGCCCTACAATGAGCAGTTCTTC. It is translated as CASSPYERAGAPYNEQFF.

J is TRBJ1-5 and V is TRBV11-2; D ambiguous. Per germline, CDR1 SGHAT and CDR2 FQNNGV. This CDR3 has 13 residues. Trimming pared 3 bases from V and 9 bases from J, leaving 12 bases between. The CDR3 sequence: CASSLEPGGPQHF. The CDR3 DNA follows: TGTGCCAGCAGCTTGGAGCCGGGTGGGCCCCAGCATTTT.

The chain joins TRBV5-1 to TRBJ2-7; D is possibly TRBD2 (7 bases). Germline V gives CDR1 SGHRS, CDR2 YFSETQ. The CDR3 contains 14 residues. The ends were cut back, 5 bases at V and 5 bases at J, with 17 bases in the middle. The CDR3 DNA follows: TGCGCCAGCAGTCCCGGGGGGCGATTCAACGAGCAGTACTTC. Its protein is CASSPGGRFNEQYF. Combining the CDR3 with reference TRBV5-1 and TRBJ2-7 gives the whole variable domain KAGVTQTPRYLIKTRGQQVTLSCSPISGHRSVSWYQQTPGQGLQFLFEYFSETQRNKGNFPGRFSGRQFSNSRSEMNVSTLELGDSALYLCASSPGGRFNEQYFGPGTRLTVT.

This chain uses TRBV3-1 (or the pseudogene TRBV3-2) with TRBJ1-4, with D uncertain. CDR1 and CDR2 (germline): LGHDT, YNNKEL (reference sequence). Trimming stripped 1 base from V and 7 bases from J, with 13 bases between. This CDR3 has 15 amino acids. The CDR3: CASSQGSSGGEKLFF. DNA of the CDR3: TGTGCCAGCAGCCAAGGGTCAAGCGGCGGTGAAAAACTGTTTTTT.

This clone was recorded only once. The gene calls are TRBV5-1 and TRBJ2-7; TRBD1 matches at 8 bases. The ends lost 0 bases at V and 3 bases at J; junction bases unmatched: 8. The CDR3 length is 16 residues. Germline values: CDR1 SGHRS, CDR2 YFSETQ. DNA for the CDR3: TGCGCCAGCAGCTTGGGGTATGGACAGGGTGACTACGAGCAGTACTTC. Encoded protein: CASSLGYGQGDYEQYF. Full variable domain (rest looked up from reference TRBV5-1 and TRBJ2-7): KAGVTQTPRYLIKTRGQQVTLSCSPISGHRSVSWYQQTPGQGLQFLFEYFSETQRNKGNFPGRFSGRQFSNSRSEMNVSTLELGDSALYLCASSLGYGQGDYEQYFGPGTRLTVT.

The CDR3 spells CASSSGGTATNYGYTF. CDR3 DNA sequence: TGCGCCAGCAGCTCTGGGGGGACAGCCACCAACTATGGCTACACCTTC. The V and J genes are TRBV5-1 and TRBJ1-2, with 7 nucleotides matching TRBD1. This CDR3 comprises 16 residues. Per the germline V gene, CDR1 is SGHRS and CDR2 is YFSETQ. The ends lost 3 bases at V and 2 bases at J; junction bases unmatched: 10.

The chain employs TRBV5-8 and TRBJ1-1, with D perhaps TRBD1 (6 bases). The CDR3 runs to 16 residues. Between the trimmed V and J ends, which lost 2 bases and 2 bases, there was a span of 16 bases. Germline lookup yields CDR1 SGHTS and CDR2 YDEGEE. This chain's CDR3 is CASSFDTWTANTEAFF. Written as DNA, the CDR3 is TGTGCCAGCAGCTTTGACACCTGGACAGCCAACACTGAAGCTTTCTTT.

J is TRBJ1-1 and V is TRBV7-8, with a weak D call TRBD1 (6 bases). The V end lost 3 bases, the J end lost 0 bases, and 14 bases lay between the germline ends. This CDR3 has 16 residues. CDR1 and CDR2 (germline): SGHVS, FQNEAQ. The CDR3 DNA follows: TGTGCCAGCAGCTTTGTCACAGGGCCTATGAACACTGAAGCTTTCTTT. This encodes CASSFVTGPMNTEAFF.

V gene TRBV4-3 combines with J gene TRBJ2-7; possibly TRBD1 for D (6 bases). The CDR3 is made up of 16 amino acids. Trimming cost V 1 base and J 3 bases, with 16 bases left between them. Germline V CDR1 and CDR2: LGHNA, YSLEER. As DNA, the CDR3 is TGCGCCAGCAGCCAAGGTATAGGACAGAACAACTACGAGCAGTACTTC. Translated: CASSQGIGQNNYEQYF.

V gene TRBV5-4 combines with J gene TRBJ2-7; 7 nucleotides align to TRBD1. This CDR3 comprises 13 residues. CDR1 is SGHNT and CDR2 is YYREEE in the germline V gene (reference sequence). The J segment lost 1 base and the V segment lost 4 bases, leaving 2 bases of the junction unmatched. This CDR3 is CASSTGQSYEQYF. The CDR3 coding sequence is TGTGCCAGCAGCACGGGACAGTCCTACGAGCAGTACTTC.

V usage is TRBV5-4 and J usage is TRBJ2-3, with 12 bases lining up with TRBD2. Germline-derived CDR1 and CDR2 are SGHNT and YYREEE (reference sequence). The CDR3 totals 16 residues. V shed 3 bases, J shed 3 bases, and the junction held 5 bases outside the gene matches. DNA of the CDR3: TGTGCCAGCAGCTCCAGACTAGCGGGAGTAACAGATACGCAGTATTTT. This codes for CASSSRLAGVTDTQYF.

This clone has a handful of counts. The chain combines TRBV5-1 with TRBJ1-2; maybe TRBD1 (5 bases). Germline V gene data show CDR1 as SGHRS and CDR2 as YFSETQ. The V gene lost 1 base and the J gene lost 4 bases, with 20 bases spanning the gap. This CDR3 region has 17 residues. CDR3 loop: CASSLTGTKASGYGYTF. The CDR3 nucleotides are TGCGCCAGCAGCTTGACCGGGACTAAAGCTAGCGGCTATGGCTACACCTTC.

In its sample, this clone was seen once. The rearrangement uses TRBV5-1 and TRBJ2-7; 11 nucleotides align to TRBD2. Germline V gives CDR1 SGHRS, CDR2 YFSETQ. Trimming took 4 bases from V and 2 from J; bases not matched to a gene: 5. The CDR3 consists of 15 residues. CDR3 region: CASSGGTSGTYEQYF. In DNA form, the CDR3 reads TGCGCCAGCAGCGGAGGGACTAGCGGAACCTACGAGCAGTACTTC.

V usage is TRBV6-9 and J usage is TRBJ1-3; D remains unclear. This CDR3 comprises 11 residues. Germline CDR1 and CDR2: MNHGY and SVAAGI. The CDR3 region has the DNA TGTCCAGACTCCTCTGGAAACACCATATATTTT. Translated: CPDSSGNTIYF.

V gene TRBV23-1 combines with J gene TRBJ2-5, with a tentative D call TRBD1 (6 bases). TRBV23-1 is assigned to the ORF class and has an uncertain function. V lost 3 bases, J lost 6 bases, and 11 bases lay in between. CDR3 length: 13 residues. CDR3 nucleotides: TGCGCCAGCAGTCAGACGGACAGTAAGACCCAGTACTTC. Protein sequence: CASSQTDSKTQYF.

The chain combines TRBV27 with TRBJ1-2; 9 nucleotides align to TRBD1. This CDR3 spans 13 amino acids. Trimming at V came to 4 bases and at J to 8 bases, leaving 5 bases not matched to a gene. Germline V gives CDR1 MNHEY, CDR2 SMNVEV (reference sequence). In DNA, the CDR3 is TGTGCCAGCAGTTCACAGGGGGCAGGCGGCTACACCTTC. Protein product: CASSSQGAGGYTF.

The V gene is TRBV18, the J gene TRBJ1-1; 9 bases map to TRBD1. Per the germline V gene, CDR1 is KGHSH and CDR2 is LQKENI. The V segment lost 5 bases and the J segment 7 bases; nucleotides outside the gene matches: 5. This CDR3 region has 13 residues. This CDR3 reads CASSGQGPVEAFF. DNA of the CDR3: TGTGCCAGCTCAGGACAGGGGCCGGTTGAAGCTTTCTTT.

This clone was observed a single time. The rearrangement links TRBV15 to TRBJ1-6, with TRBD1 identical over 10 bases. CDR1 is LNHNV and CDR2 is YYDKDF in the germline V gene (reference sequence). V dropped 5 bases and J dropped 3; count of bases not matched to a gene: 4. The CDR3 runs to 16 residues. CDR3 loop: CATSPGDRGYNSPLHF. CDR3 nucleotide sequence: TGTGCCACCAGCCCTGGGGACAGGGGCTATAATTCACCCCTCCACTTT.

The rearrangement uses TRBV7-9 and TRBJ2-5; D is possibly TRBD2 (5 bases). The germline gives CDR1 SEHNR, CDR2 FQNEAQ (reference sequence). The CDR3 is 14 amino acids. Trimming removed 7 bases at V and 1 base at J, with 13 bases between. The CDR3 DNA follows: TGTGCCAGCACCCCGAGGCGGGCCCAAGAGACCCAGTACTTC. Protein: CASTPRRAQETQYF.

The gene calls are TRBV21-1 and TRBJ1-1. TRBV21-1 is termed a pseudogene. This CDR3 contains 14 residues. In nucleotides, the CDR3 is TGTGCCAGCAGAGGGGGGGATGGGAACACTGAAGCTTTCTTT. It encodes CASRGGDGNTEAFF.